This T cell receptor beta chain emerged from a study of blood T cell repertoires in COVID-19. About the research overall: The United States, Italy and Spain supplied acute and convalescent COVID-19 samples. T cells, B-cell-depleted T cells, or PBMCs supplied cDNA or gDNA.

In the original processing: From reference gene primer amplification, estimates of nucleated cell counts were derived. Measured with immunoSEQ multiplex PCR; TCRdb has only the in-frame clones, and not every one. V, J and clone size derive from that table, while D and trimming were established from the DNA sequence. Among over 300,000 clones, 70% to 90% were seen once, and the ten largest hold roughly 6.7%. This clone turned up a few times. Germline CDR1 and CDR2: LNHDA and SQIVND (reference sequence). This CDR3 has 16 residues. V lost 0 bases and J lost 7; bases outside the gene matches: 8. Sequenced sample: peripheral blood. This TCR was sampled from a man aged 18 to 30 who had recovered from COVID-19. The chain employs TRBV19 and TRBJ2-1, with 8 bases fitting TRBD2. The CDR3 spells CASSIDRSGSLNEQFF. CDR3 DNA: TGTGCCAGTAGTATAGATAGGAGCGGGAGCTTGAATGAGCAGTTCTTC.